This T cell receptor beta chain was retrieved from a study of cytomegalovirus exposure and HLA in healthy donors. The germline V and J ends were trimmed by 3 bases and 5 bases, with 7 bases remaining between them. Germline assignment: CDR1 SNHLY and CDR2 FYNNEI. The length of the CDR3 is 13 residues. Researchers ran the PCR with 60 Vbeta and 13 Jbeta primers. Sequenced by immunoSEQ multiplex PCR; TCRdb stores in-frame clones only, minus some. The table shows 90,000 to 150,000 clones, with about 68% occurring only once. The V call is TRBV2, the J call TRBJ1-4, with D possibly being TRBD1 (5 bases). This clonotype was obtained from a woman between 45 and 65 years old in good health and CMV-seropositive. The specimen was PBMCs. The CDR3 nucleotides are TGTGCCAGCAGTGACCCAGGGAATGAAAAACTGTTTTTT. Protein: CASSDPGNEKLFF.